One and the same sample provided the 24 T cell receptor beta chains below, sequenced in a study of T cell repertoires in cytomegalovirus infection (dated by TCRdb to about 2019). For sequencing, an Illumina HiSeq 1500 was employed. TCRdb reran the public reads through fastp at Q25 and MiXCR, keeping productive beta chains. Rows with one shared CDR3 protein collapse into an entry with the most common genes and DNA. This sample gives about 920,000 distinct CDR3 sequences in total; roughly 30% of them show up just once. The top ten clones comprise 13% of the sample. Their target antigens are unknown. The treatment or condition label here, explained by the study, means: in vitro stimulation with specific CMV peptide epitopes to enrich CMV-specific T cells. Here the sequenced sample was cultured CD8+ T cells from PBMCs, taken from culture after CMV antigen stimulation. Receptors were obtained from a human donor in good health (CMV status not recorded). Some clones in this sample may be carry-over from other donors' samples.

The genes are TRBV12-3 or TRBV12-4 and TRBJ1-1, with a weak D call TRBD1 (6 bases). This CDR3 comprises 15 residues. Trimming removed 4 bases from V and 0 bases from J, with 12 bases in between. The CDR3 loop reads CASSYGQFLNTEAFF. CDR3 nucleotide sequence: TGTGCCAGCAGTTACGGACAGTTTTTGAACACTGAAGCTTTCTTT.

As regards this clonotype: A junction end diverges from the germline sequence, so it may reflect a read error. The chain is built from TRBV7-9 and TRBJ2-7, with TRBD1 identical over 12 bases. Germline values: CDR1 SEHNR, CDR2 FQNEAQ (reference sequence). The CDR3 contains 14 residues. For the CDR3, the DNA is TGTGCCAACAGCCAGGGACAGGGGGCGGGCGAGCAGTACTTC. Protein sequence: CANSQGQGAGEQYF.

This chain joins TRBV9 and TRBJ2-3; D not resolved. V gave up 0 bases and J gave up 0 bases, with 20 bases separating them. This CDR3 comprises 19 residues. Germline CDR1 reads SGDLS; CDR2 reads YYNGEE. In DNA form, the CDR3 reads TGTGCCAGCAGCGTAGCGGGCCGTGCCACAACCTGGAGCACAGATACGCAGTATTTT. Residues: CASSVAGRATTWSTDTQYF.

This clonotype was seen only a few times. The chain carries TRBV2 and TRBJ2-5; 7 bases agree with TRBD1. CDR1 is SNHLY and CDR2 is FYNNEI in the germline V gene. Trimming at V came to 6 bases and at J to 2 bases, leaving 6 bases not matched to a gene. This CDR3 is built from 14 residues. The CDR3 region is CASSDGTVQETQYF. CDR3 DNA: TGTGCCAGCAGCGACGGGACAGTTCAAGAGACCCAGTACTTC.

The CDR3 DNA reads as TGTGCCAGCAGTGGCCCCGACAGGGTTATCCAAGAGACCCAGTACTTC. Translated: CASSGPDRVIQETQYF. The chain is built from TRBV25-1 and TRBJ2-5; 7 nucleotides align to TRBD1. This CDR3 has 16 amino acids. Looked up from germline, CDR1 is MGHDK and CDR2 is SYGVNS. V trimming: 4 bases; J trimming: 1 base; junction bases outside the gene matches: 9.

The rearrangement links TRBV4-3 to TRBJ2-3; the match to TRBD1 covers 8 bases. J was trimmed by 2 bases and V by 1 base; bases with no gene match: 8. Germline lookup yields CDR1 LGHNA and CDR2 YSLEER. The CDR3 totals 17 residues. The CDR3 reads CASSQGTGSSVTDTQYF. For the CDR3, the DNA is TGCGCCAGCAGCCAAGGGACAGGGAGTTCAGTCACAGATACGCAGTATTTT.

This chain connects TRBV12-3 or TRBV12-4 to TRBJ2-7; TRBD1 matches 9 bases. The CDR3 consists of 15 residues. V was pared by 10 bases and J by 2 bases, with 12 bases of the junction left unmatched. The CDR3 nucleotides read TGTGCCAACAGGCGACCGGGACAGGGTACCTACGAGCAGTACTTC. Amino acid sequence: CANRRPGQGTYEQYF.

This clonotype came up once. This sequence joins TRBV9 and TRBJ2-4; no clear D. The CDR3 is 16 residues long. Germline V gene sequence: CDR1 SGDLS, CDR2 YYNGEE. The germline V and J ends were trimmed by 4 bases and 0 bases, with 14 bases remaining between them. The CDR3 DNA is TGTGCCAGCAGCACGACCGTAGGCCTAGCCAAAAACATTCAGTACTTC. This encodes CASSTTVGLAKNIQYF.

In DNA, the CDR3 is TGTGCCACCCCCGGAGTCACCGGGGAGCTGTTTTTT. This sequence encodes CATPGVTGELFF. The chain is built from TRBV6-1 and TRBJ2-2; D unresolved. From germline, CDR1 is MNHNS and CDR2 SASEGT. The CDR3 sequence is 12 residues long. Trimming took off 10 bases at V and 4 bases at J, with 10 bases between the two ends.

The J gene is TRBJ2-7, the V gene TRBV20-1; D is unclear. Trimming removed 0 bases at V and 2 bases at J, with 14 bases between. The V gene's germline CDR1 is DFQATT and CDR2 SNEGSKA (reference sequence). The CDR3 spans 15 residues. Here the CDR3 DNA reads TGCAGTGCTAGAGATTATGTGCGGAGAACCTACGAGCAGTACGTC. This translates into CSARDYVRRTYEQYV.

This clonotype appeared a single time. J is TRBJ2-1 and V is TRBV6-2 or TRBV6-3; D is perhaps TRBD2 (5 bases). Germline V CDR1 and CDR2: MNHEY, SVGEGT. Trimming left V 2 bases short and J 4 bases short, with 12 bases between. The CDR3 sequence is 15 residues long. The CDR3 DNA follows: TGTGCCAGCAGTTACGACGGGGTGGAATACAATGAGCAGTTCTTC. Translation: CASSYDGVEYNEQFF.

This clonotype was observed a few times. V is TRBV7-8 and J is TRBJ1-3, with D unclear. This CDR3 has 14 residues. Germline V gene data show CDR1 as SGHVS and CDR2 as FQNEAQ. Trimming removed 5 bases from V and 0 bases from J, with 8 bases in between. CDR3 coding DNA: TGTGCCAGCAGCCATAAACCCTCTGGAAACACCATATATTTT. Protein product: CASSHKPSGNTIYF. The full variable domain, in which reference TRBV7-8 and TRBJ1-3 provide the parts outside the CDR3, is GAGVSQSPRYKVAKRGQDVALRCDPISGHVSLFWYQQALGQGPEFLTYFQNEAQLDKSGLPSDRFFAERPEGSVSTLKIQRTQQEDSAVYLCASSHKPSGNTIYFGEGSWLTVV.

About this clonotype itself: Relative to the germline gene, one junction end is altered; a read error may explain this. The chain carries TRBV15 and TRBJ2-1; 9 bases align to TRBD1. Germline CDR1 LNHNV, CDR2 YYDKDF (reference sequence). This CDR3 region has 16 residues. The CDR3, as DNA: TGTGCCGCCAGCAGAGATGGCGGGACAGGGTACAATGAGCAGTTCTTC. Protein sequence: CAASRDGGTGYNEQFF.

The V call is TRBV11-2, the J call TRBJ2-7; perhaps D is TRBD1 or TRBD2 (5 bases each). V was clipped by 4 bases and J by 7 bases, with 17 bases between them. Germline-derived CDR1 and CDR2 are SGHAT and FQNNGV. This CDR3 spans 14 amino acids. CDR3 coding DNA: TGTGCCAGCAGCTCCGCCGGGGCGTGGGGGGAGCAGTACTTC. Encoded protein: CASSSAGAWGEQYF.

Remarks on this clonotype: In this CDR3 the conserved last residue, phenylalanine or tryptophan, is missing, so a read error is likely. The chain joins TRBV12-3 or TRBV12-4 to TRBJ1-1, with a tentative D call TRBD1 (5 bases). The CDR3 runs to 14 residues. The V end was cut by 7 bases, the J end by 1 base, with 13 bases between. The CDR3 loop reads CASTLRTRNTEAFL. For the CDR3, the DNA is TGTGCCAGCACTCTTAGGACAAGGAACACTGAAGCTTTCCTT.

This clonotype was seen more than once but under ten times. In DNA, the CDR3 is TGTGCCAGCAGCTTAGCGGGTTTGGGCACAGATACGCAGTATTTT. This gives the protein CASSLAGLGTDTQYF. The V call is TRBV7-6, the J call TRBJ2-3; the D is unclear. CDR3 length: 15 residues. Germline lookup yields CDR1 SGHVS and CDR2 FNYEAQ. Deletions cut 0 bases from V and 1 base from J, with 8 bases between.

The table lists this clonotype with a few counts. The chain couples TRBV20-1 to TRBJ2-1; no reliable D call. V was shortened by 0 bases and J by 0 bases, with 12 bases between the two germline ends. CDR1 is DFQATT, CDR2 SNEGSKA, per germline (reference sequence). The CDR3 runs to 16 residues. The CDR3 spells CSARDWEESSYNEQFF. The CDR3 DNA reads as TGCAGTGCTAGAGATTGGGAAGAGAGCTCCTACAATGAGCAGTTCTTC.

This clonotype was counted only a few times. The V gene is TRBV4-1, the J gene TRBJ1-1, with 7 bases identical to TRBD1. Unmatched junction bases numbered 11, after V lost 7 bases and J lost 0 bases. CDR1 and CDR2 from the germline V gene are MGHRA and YSYEKL. This CDR3 spans 16 amino acids. CDR3 bases: TGCGCCAGCAACTCGCAGCAGGGGGGCCTGAACACTGAAGCTTTCTTT. Residues: CASNSQQGGLNTEAFF.

J is TRBJ2-7 and V is TRBV10-3; weak D call: TRBD2 (7 bases). Germline CDR1 is ENHRY and CDR2 is SYGVKD. The CDR3 covers 14 residues. V was cut by 6 bases and J by 2 bases, with 14 bases left in between. The DNA of the CDR3 is TGTGCCATCAGGGCCGGGGGGCTAACCTACGAGCAGTACTTC. It encodes CAIRAGGLTYEQYF.

This clonotype was observed a handful of times. The chain has TRBV27 and TRBJ2-5, with D possibly TRBD2 on 6 matching bases. The V end was cut by 2 bases, the J end by 1 base, with 14 bases between. The CDR3 extends over 16 amino acids. Germline V gene sequence: CDR1 MNHEY, CDR2 SMNVEV (reference sequence). In DNA, the CDR3 is TGTGCCAGCAGTTTACAGGTGGCGGGGCCCCAAGAGACCCAGTACTTC. Its protein product is CASSLQVAGPQETQYF.

This clonotype was picked up many times. The gene calls are TRBV7-2 and TRBJ2-4, with 8 bases that match TRBD2. Losses at the gene ends were 5 bases for V and 12 bases for J; bases not matched to a gene: 12. This CDR3 comprises 14 residues. Germline CDR1 and CDR2: SGHTA and FQGNSA. The CDR3 here is CASSPRGDLNGQYF. For the CDR3, the DNA is TGTGCCAGCAGCCCGCGGGGGGACCTAAACGGTCAGTACTTC. Looking up the rest from reference TRBV7-2 and TRBJ2-4 gives the full variable domain: GAGVSQSPSNKVTEKGKDVELRCDPISGHTALYWYRQSLGQGLEFLIYFQGNSAPDKSGLPSDRFSAERTGGSVSTLTIQRTQQEDSAVYLCASSPRGDLNGQYFGAGTRLSVL.

The V and J genes are TRBV6-8 and TRBJ2-7; 15 nucleotides agree with TRBD2. CDR1 is MNHGY and CDR2 is SAAAGT in the germline V gene. J gave up 5 bases and V 3 bases, and 14 bases lay outside the gene matches. The CDR3 has 19 amino acids. This CDR3 reads CASSYRDRPGLAGGHEQYV. In DNA, the CDR3 is TGTGCCAGCAGTTATCGGGACAGACCGGGACTAGCGGGGGGACACGAGCAGTACGTC.

The chain couples TRBV18 to TRBJ2-5; D uncertain. The germline V gene has CDR1 KGHSH and CDR2 LQKENI. This CDR3 region has 18 residues. Between the trimmed V and J ends, which lost 1 base and 4 bases, there was a span of 22 bases. CDR3 coding DNA: TGTGCCAGCTCACCACGGACGCTCGGGTTTCCAGAGCTAGAGACCCAGTACTTC. As protein: CASSPRTLGFPELETQYF.

A few counts support this clonotype. The V and J genes are TRBV18 and TRBJ2-4, with 9 bases that match TRBD1. With V trimmed by 3 bases and J by 7 bases, 4 bases remained unmatched. The CDR3 consists of 14 residues. The germline gives CDR1 KGHSH, CDR2 LQKENI. CDR3 region: CASSPTGQGNIQYF. The CDR3 DNA follows: TGTGCCAGCTCACCGACGGGACAGGGTAACATTCAGTACTTC.